This T cell receptor beta chain came from a study of graft-versus-host responses after intestinal transplantation. Broader study findings: Early post-transplant HvG declines were associated with peak circulating GvH clone levels. GvH clones were found in recipient marrow; some appeared first in ileum or blood.

This clone appeared once. Its antigen is currently unknown. Profiling relied on immunoSEQ multiplex PCR, and the TCRdb table lists in-frame clones only, not all of them. The sample yields about 90,000 clones, around 90% seen once. V lost 5 bases and J 4 bases, leaving 18 bases between the germline ends. The germline CDR1 and CDR2 sequences are MDHEN and SYDVKM. The CDR3 is made up of 16 amino acids. The sequence was collected from a human donor who received an intestinal transplant. The specimen was unstimulated CD4+ T cells sorted from spleen or lymph node cells, collected before intestinal transplant. V gene TRBV28 combines with J gene TRBJ1-5, with D maybe TRBD1 (5 bases). CDR3 in amino acids: CASSPRGRDRNQPQHF. CDR3 in DNA: TGTGCCAGCAGTCCCCGGGGCAGGGATAGGAATCAGCCCCAGCATTTT. Full variable domain (outside the CDR3, taken from reference TRBV28 and TRBJ1-5): DVKVTQSSRYLVKRTGEKVFLECVQDMDHENMFWYRQDPGLGLRLIYFSYDVKMKEKGDIPEGYSVSREKKERFSLILESASTNQTSMYLCASSPRGRDRNQPQHFGDGTRLSIL.